This T cell receptor beta chain was sequenced in a study of T cells in tumors after PD-1 blockade. J gave up 2 bases and V 4 bases, and 8 bases lay outside the gene matches. The V gene's germline CDR1 is KGHDR and CDR2 SFDVKD. The CDR3 is 17 amino acids. Generated by immunoSEQ multiplex PCR, the TCRdb table keeps only in-frame clones and is missing some. The sample comprises roughly 33,000 clones, approximately 78% of which are singletons, and 38% rests with the top ten. The TCR sequence derives from a human donor with basal cell carcinoma. The chain uses TRBV24-1 and TRBJ2-1; TRBD1 aligns across 9 bases. The source material was PBMCs, sampled before anti-PD-1 treatment. The CDR3 DNA follows: TGTGCCACCAGTGACAAGGAAAGGACAGGGGCCTACAATGAGCAGTTCTTC. This gives the protein CATSDKERTGAYNEQFF.